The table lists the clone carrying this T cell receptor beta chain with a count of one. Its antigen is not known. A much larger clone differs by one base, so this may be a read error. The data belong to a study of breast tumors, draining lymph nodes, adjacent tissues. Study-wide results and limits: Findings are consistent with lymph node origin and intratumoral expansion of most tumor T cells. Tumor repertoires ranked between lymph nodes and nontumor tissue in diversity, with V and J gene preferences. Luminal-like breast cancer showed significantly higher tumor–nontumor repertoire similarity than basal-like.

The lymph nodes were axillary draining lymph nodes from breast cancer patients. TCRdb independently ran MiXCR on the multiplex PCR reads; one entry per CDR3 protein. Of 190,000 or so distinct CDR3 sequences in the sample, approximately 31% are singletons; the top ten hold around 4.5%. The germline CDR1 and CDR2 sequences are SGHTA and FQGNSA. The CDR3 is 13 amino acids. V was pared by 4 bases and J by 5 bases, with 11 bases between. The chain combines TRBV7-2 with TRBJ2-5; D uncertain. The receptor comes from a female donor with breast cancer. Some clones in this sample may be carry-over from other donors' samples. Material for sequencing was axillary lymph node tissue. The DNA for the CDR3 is TGTGCCAGCAGCTCCGGTTCCGCGGAGACCCAGTACTTC. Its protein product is CASSSGSAETQYF.